This T cell receptor beta chain was recorded in a study of cytomegalovirus exposure and HLA in healthy donors (dated by TCRdb to the late 2010s). Study-level background: An earlier analysis of about 560 of the donors reported about 280 Gb of sequence data and 117 million unique TCR beta sequences obtained from roughly 180 million T cells. In addition to the first cohort of around 670 subjects, a separate validation cohort of 130 or so different subjects was used. The number of donors typed differed by locus, with roughly 629-640 for A, B, C, DRB1 and DQB1, around 500 for DQA1, 600 to 610 for DPA1, and under 490 for DPB1. Every repertoire in the discovery cohort had been generated on one and the same sequencing platform. A later genetic analysis took genome-wide SNP genotypes for 398 of the 666 donors and used that subset as a discovery cohort. The study used immunosequencing to profile the T cell repertoires of about 670 subjects and linked those repertoires to cytomegalovirus serostatus. To predict cytomegalovirus infection status, the study brought together high-throughput TCR immunosequencing, statistical association of individual TCRs with disease status, and machine learning. Donor age, sex, ethnicity and CMV serostatus were collected together with the repertoire data. A later analysis re-analyzed previously published TCR beta repertoires from hundreds of donors and added high-resolution HLA genotyping to study TCR occurrence patterns. Several DR-DQ haplotypes were treated as single units for association and clustering because of strong linkage in the cohort. An earlier analysis of several hundred of the donors applied high-throughput TCR beta sequencing to assess whether each TCR beta V gene segment acted as functional or pseudogenic. The study was designed to test whether signatures of past pathogen exposure could be identified by cataloging public T cell receptors. Among the 398 genotyped donors, roughly 80% belonged to the genetic ancestry cluster associated with self-reported Caucasian donors. Rather than using new phenotypic data, the later analysis identified candidate immune exposures from TCR beta sequences and from how often those sequences occurred across donors. On average, 235,054 unique TCR beta nucleotide sequences were sequenced per donor among fewer than 500 genotyped donors of the cohort, with around 19% of those sequences being non-productive. An early release covering roughly 640 HLA-typed donors comprised roughly 300 gigabases of sequencing data and about 90 million unique TCR sequences. HLA typing included class I and class II loci at four-digit resolution.

Of note for this clone: No cognate antigen has been identified for it.

Study-wide conclusions, independent of this receptor: Specific HLA alleles were associated with some 15,000 TCR beta sequences at a false discovery rate of 0.05 in a later analysis. Some IMGT-functional V segments, including TRBV6-2 and TRBV6-3, could not be told apart with the 87-base-pair reads, so those segments were excluded. A later genetic analysis associated a missense DCLRE1C variant with V-gene and J-gene trimming of TCR beta chains, and an independent cohort replicated the association. According to a later analysis, most CMV-associated TCR beta chains appeared to be HLA-restricted, and the HLA associations seemed to be driven largely by CMV exposure. A further reported finding was that TCR beta sequences accurately predicted the HLA-A and HLA-B alleles for most subjects in the first cohort. Because counts were too low, about 18 rarely observed V segments, including chromosome 9 orphons, were excluded from the earlier analysis of some 540 of the donors. Correlated functional status among segregating V segments might be attributable to linkage disequilibrium, but an unknown experimental factor could not be ruled out. According to a later analysis, parvovirus B19, influenza, CMV and Epstein-Barr virus appeared linked to several top co-occurrence clusters. This cohort had only TCR beta chains sequenced, and the lack of alpha or paired-chain data limited which features could be detected. According to a later analysis, TCR association rates differed among HLA loci, with DRB1 alleles showing the most associated TCRs and HLA-C alleles showing the fewest. Immune exposure information for the cohort was limited to CMV serostatus. A few of the identified cytomegalovirus-associated TCR beta chains were confirmed in vitro to be specific for cytomegalovirus antigens. HLA typing was unavailable for some donors at each locus, so association tests used only the typed subset. When HLA alleles, especially DR and DQ, strongly co-occurred, attributing TCR associations to individual alleles was difficult. In both the original and validation cohorts, the classifier was reported to diagnose cytomegalovirus status with high specificity and sensitivity. A later analysis found that HLA-associated TCR beta chains were more clonally expanded and had lower generation probabilities than equally common non-associated chains. A cluster of highly shared sequence variants was judged likely to be a technical artifact of the sequencing pipeline. Compared with the 666-donor mean, donors in an Asian-associated ancestry cluster had fewer N-insertions in productive TCRs, according to a later genetic analysis. Presence/absence analyses assumed roughly uniform sequencing depth across donors, an assumption that may not hold. Most TCR sequences were observed very rarely across donors, whereas some public TCRs were present in many individuals. Broadly in line with IMGT annotations, most TCR beta V segments showed up in productive rearrangements about 87% or about 30% of the time in an earlier analysis of several hundred of the donors. In the study, some 160 TCR beta chains were listed as associated with cytomegalovirus. According to the authors, the approach could potentially be generalized to other disease states and immunological phenotypes.

Library prep was done by the immunoSEQ multiplex PCR assay. A mixture of 60 forward primers for TCR Vbeta segments and 13 reverse primers for TCR Jbeta segments was used in the multiplex PCR. A multiplex PCR assay on genomic DNA amplified the CDR3 region of rearranged TCR beta genes. The Illumina HiSeq System was used to sequence the amplified TCR beta libraries as 87-base-pair reads. Per the original workflow: A later analysis counted about 76 million unique TCR beta chains across the approximately 700 repertoires, and 9 million to 14 million of these chains were shared by at least two donors. Raw reads were error-corrected and collapsed into unique sequences with a nearest-neighbor algorithm that merged closely related sequences to remove PCR and sequencing errors. CDR3 sequences were aligned to IMGT reference sequences to assign V, D and J gene segments. For a sequence to be retained, at least a six-nucleotide match to both a V gene segment and a J gene segment was required. Rearrangements were called productive when the CDR3 lacked stop codons and stayed in frame with V and J; all others were non-productive. CDR3 was defined according to IMGT convention as the region running from the second conserved V-encoded cysteine to the conserved J-encoded phenylalanine. The earlier analysis of 450 to 750 of the donors excluded any sequence lacking an unambiguous match to a single V gene segment. An earlier analysis of roughly 590 of the donors called V segments functional above 56.7% productive rearrangements and segregating when the between-donor standard deviation exceeded 5%. A statistical classification framework was built for diagnosing cytomegalovirus status from the catalog of TCR beta chain sequences. A later analysis assigned V and J genes by comparing TCR nucleotide sequences with IMGT/GENE-DB human TR gene sequences. Using the TCRdist pipeline, a later analysis assigned CDR3 sequences along with most-parsimonious VDJ recombination scenarios. In a later analysis, each TCR beta chain was defined by its CDR3 amino acid sequence together with its V-gene family, and reads without a unique V-gene family were excluded. To address suspected cross-contamination and a sequencing artifact, a later analysis removed 450 to 700 highly shared, low-generation-probability nucleotide sequences. A later analysis calculated a clonal expansion index for each public chain from normalized within-repertoire ranks of inferred template counts. In a later analysis, generation probabilities were computed using a VDJ recombination model fitted to out-of-frame rearrangements, and the results were checked against IGoR. Hypergeometric tests were used in a later analysis to score TCR-TCR, TCR-HLA and TCR-CMV co-occurrence, with a repertoire-size bias correction applied to the TCR pairs. False discovery rates were estimated in a later analysis by permuting HLA or CMV assignments 20 times. In a later analysis, co-occurring TCRs were grouped using DBSCAN, with TCRdist sequence similarity added in when clustering inside HLA-allele-positive subsets. Repertoires with fewer than 30,000 or more than 120,000 public chains were left out of co-occurrence clustering, as were roughly five repertoires with anomalous nucleotide sharing. TCRdb provides this immuneACCESS table in a form limited to in-frame rearrangements. Some clones are lacking; in checked studies, under half of them reflect an unresolved V gene, and why the rest are absent is not known. From that table come the V and J calls and clone size; the DNA was used to work out D and trimming. The table held for this sample gives roughly 120,000 clones. The ten largest clones take up around 2.7% of the sample.

The CDR3 runs 15 amino acids, cysteine and phenylalanine included. CDR3 DNA only is kept here, 45 bases in frame from base 1. As encoded in the germline V gene, CDR1 is SNHLY while CDR2 is FYNNEI. V and J lose 0 bases and 6 bases, and a span of 12 bases separates them. The cohort was made up of hundreds of healthy bone marrow donors. All cohort members were sampled while nominally healthy, although unrecorded immune exposures were likely present. The donor was CMV seronegative and belonged to the group of roughly 330 seronegative cohort members. A peripheral blood sample was provided by each donor, and peripheral blood mononuclear cells were used for TCR beta sequencing. Genomic DNA was extracted from the blood cell samples with the Qiagen DNeasy Blood Extraction Kit.

Sequences were obtained from PBMCs. This TCR derives from a young man in good health and CMV-seronegative. The rearrangement joined TRBV2 to TRBJ1-5; the D gene cannot be resolved reliably. The DNA sequence follows: TGTGCCAGCAGTGAAGCGACACGGGCGGGTCAGCCCCAGCATTTT. The encoded protein is CASSEATRAGQPQHF.